This TCR beta chain came from a study of blood T cell repertoires in COVID-19. Sequencing was performed with immunoSEQ multiplex PCR; in TCRdb, only in-frame clones are kept and a portion is missing. The table includes approximately 300,000 clones, about 90% detected once. The Seattle site enrolled patients during active infection and followed them longitudinally. Losses at the gene ends were 4 bases for V and 4 bases for J; bases not matched to a gene: 6. Germline V gene data show CDR1 as KGHSH and CDR2 as LQKENI. The CDR3 has 17 amino acids. This TCR derives from a woman in her forties or fifties with COVID-19, enrolled during active disease. Sequencing was carried out using peripheral blood. The rearrangement uses TRBV18 and TRBJ2-3, with 15 bases that match TRBD2. This CDR3 is CASSLRTSGRAPDTQYF. CDR3 bases: TGTGCCAGCTCACTTAGGACTAGCGGGAGGGCCCCAGATACGCAGTATTTT. The entire variable domain, with the rest obtained from reference TRBV18 and TRBJ2-3, is as follows: NAGVMQNPRHLVRRRGQEARLRCSPMKGHSHVYWYRQLPEEGLKFMVYLQKENIIDESGMPKERFSAEFPKEGPSILRIQQVVRGDSAAYFCASSLRTSGRAPDTQYFGPGTRLTVL.